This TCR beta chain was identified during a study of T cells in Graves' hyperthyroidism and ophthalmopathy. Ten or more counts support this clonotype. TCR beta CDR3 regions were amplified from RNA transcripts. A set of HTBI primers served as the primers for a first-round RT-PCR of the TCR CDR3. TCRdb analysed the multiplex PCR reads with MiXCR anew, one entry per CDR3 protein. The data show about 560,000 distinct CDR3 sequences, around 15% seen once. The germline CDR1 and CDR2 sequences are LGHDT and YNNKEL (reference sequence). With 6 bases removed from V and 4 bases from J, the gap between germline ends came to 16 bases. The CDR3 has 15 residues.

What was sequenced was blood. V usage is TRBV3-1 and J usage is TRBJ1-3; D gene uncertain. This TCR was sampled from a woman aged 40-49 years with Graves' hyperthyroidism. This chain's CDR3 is CASSRQPGSGNTIYF. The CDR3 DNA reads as TGTGCCAGCAGTCGCCAACCGGGCAGCGGAAACACCATATATTTT.